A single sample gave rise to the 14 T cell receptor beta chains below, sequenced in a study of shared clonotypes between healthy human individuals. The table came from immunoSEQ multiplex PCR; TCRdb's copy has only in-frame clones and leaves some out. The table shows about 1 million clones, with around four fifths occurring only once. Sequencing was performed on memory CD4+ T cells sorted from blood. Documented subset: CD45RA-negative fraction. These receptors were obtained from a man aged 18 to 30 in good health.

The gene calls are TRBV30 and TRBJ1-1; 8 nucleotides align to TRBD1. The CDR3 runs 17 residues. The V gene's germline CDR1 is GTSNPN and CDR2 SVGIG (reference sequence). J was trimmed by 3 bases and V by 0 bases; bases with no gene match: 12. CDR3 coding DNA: TGTGCCTGGAGTGTTATCGGACAGGGTACTTTATACACTGAAGCTTTCTTT. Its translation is CAWSVIGQGTLYTEAFF.

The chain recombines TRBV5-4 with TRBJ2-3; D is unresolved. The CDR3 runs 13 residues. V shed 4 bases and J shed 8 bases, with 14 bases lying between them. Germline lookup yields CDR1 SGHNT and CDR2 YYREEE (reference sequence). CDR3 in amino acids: CASSDKWVGTQYF. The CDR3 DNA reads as TGTGCCAGCAGCGACAAATGGGTGGGTACGCAGTATTTT.

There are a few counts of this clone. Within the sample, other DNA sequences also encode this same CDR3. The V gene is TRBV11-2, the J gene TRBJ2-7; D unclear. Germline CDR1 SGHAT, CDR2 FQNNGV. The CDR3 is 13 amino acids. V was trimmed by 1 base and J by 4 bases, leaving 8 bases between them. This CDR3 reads CASSLGQPYEQYF. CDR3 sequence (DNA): TGTGCCAGCAGCTTAGGACAACCATACGAGCAGTACTTC.

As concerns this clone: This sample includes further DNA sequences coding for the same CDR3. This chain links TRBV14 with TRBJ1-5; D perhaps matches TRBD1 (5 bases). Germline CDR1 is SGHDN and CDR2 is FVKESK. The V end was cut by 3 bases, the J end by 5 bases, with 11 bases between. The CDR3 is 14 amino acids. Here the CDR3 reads CASSQQGGDQPQHF. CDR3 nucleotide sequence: TGTGCCAGCAGCCAGCAGGGAGGAGATCAGCCCCAGCATTTT. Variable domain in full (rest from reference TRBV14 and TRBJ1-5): EAGVTQFPSHSVIEKGQTVTLRCDPISGHDNLYWYRRVMGKEIKFLLHFVKESKQDESGMPNNRFLAERTGGTYSTLKVQPAELEDSGVYFCASSQQGGDQPQHFGDGTRLSIL.

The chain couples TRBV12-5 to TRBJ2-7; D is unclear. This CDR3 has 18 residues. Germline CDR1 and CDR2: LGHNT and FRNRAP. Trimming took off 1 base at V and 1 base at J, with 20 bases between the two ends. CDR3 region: CASGLAPGYGLPSYEQYF. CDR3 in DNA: TGTGCTAGTGGTTTGGCCCCTGGGTACGGGCTCCCATCCTACGAGCAGTACTTC.

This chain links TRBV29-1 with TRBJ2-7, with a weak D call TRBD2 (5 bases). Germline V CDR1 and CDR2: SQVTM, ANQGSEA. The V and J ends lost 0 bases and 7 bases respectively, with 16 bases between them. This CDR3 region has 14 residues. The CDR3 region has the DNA TGCAGCGTTGAAGAAGTGACTACCACCCGAGAGCAGTACTTC. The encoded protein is CSVEEVTTTREQYF.

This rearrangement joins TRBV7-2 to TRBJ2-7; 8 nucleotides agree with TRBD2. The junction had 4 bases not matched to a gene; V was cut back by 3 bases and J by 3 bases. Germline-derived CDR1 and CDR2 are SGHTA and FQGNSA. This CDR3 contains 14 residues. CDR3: CASSFSSGSYEQYF. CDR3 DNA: TGTGCCAGCAGCTTTTCGAGCGGGAGCTACGAGCAGTACTTC.

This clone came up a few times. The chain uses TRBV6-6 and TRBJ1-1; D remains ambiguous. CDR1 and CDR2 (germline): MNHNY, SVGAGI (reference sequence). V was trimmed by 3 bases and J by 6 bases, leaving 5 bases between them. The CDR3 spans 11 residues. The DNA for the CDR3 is TGTGCCAGCAGTTATCTAGCTGAAGCTTTCTTT. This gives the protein CASSYLAEAFF.

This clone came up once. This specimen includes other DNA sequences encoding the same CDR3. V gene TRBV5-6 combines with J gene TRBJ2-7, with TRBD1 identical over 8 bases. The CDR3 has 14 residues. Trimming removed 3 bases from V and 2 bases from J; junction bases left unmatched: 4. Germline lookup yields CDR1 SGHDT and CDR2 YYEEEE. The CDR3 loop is CASSSGTGAYEQYF. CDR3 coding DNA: TGTGCCAGCAGCTCCGGGACAGGTGCCTACGAGCAGTACTTC. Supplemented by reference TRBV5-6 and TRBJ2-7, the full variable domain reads DAGVTQSPTHLIKTRGQQVTLRCSPKSGHDTVSWYQQALGQGPQFIFQYYEEEERQRGNFPDRFSGHQFPNYSSELNVNALLLGDSALYLCASSSGTGAYEQYFGPGTRLTVT.

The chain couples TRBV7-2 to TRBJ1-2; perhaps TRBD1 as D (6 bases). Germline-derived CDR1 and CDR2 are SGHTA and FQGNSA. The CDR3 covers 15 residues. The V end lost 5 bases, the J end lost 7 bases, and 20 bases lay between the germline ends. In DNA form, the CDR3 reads TGTGCCAGCAGCCCACCCTTACAGGGAACTGGTGGCTACACCTTC. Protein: CASSPPLQGTGGYTF.

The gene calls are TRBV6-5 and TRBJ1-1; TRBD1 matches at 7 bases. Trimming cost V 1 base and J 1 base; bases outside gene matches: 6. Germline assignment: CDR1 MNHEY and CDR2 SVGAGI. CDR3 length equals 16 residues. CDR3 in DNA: TGTGCCAGCAGTTACTTCTCCCCAGGGGGGAACACTGAAGCTTTCTTT. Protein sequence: CASSYFSPGGNTEAFF.

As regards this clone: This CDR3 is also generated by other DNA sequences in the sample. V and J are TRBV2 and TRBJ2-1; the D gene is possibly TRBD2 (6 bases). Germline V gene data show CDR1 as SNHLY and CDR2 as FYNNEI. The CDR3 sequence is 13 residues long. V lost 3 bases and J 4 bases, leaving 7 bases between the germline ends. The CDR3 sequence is CASSEAGYNEQFF. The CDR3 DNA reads TGTGCCAGCAGTGAGGCGGGGTACAATGAGCAGTTCTTC.

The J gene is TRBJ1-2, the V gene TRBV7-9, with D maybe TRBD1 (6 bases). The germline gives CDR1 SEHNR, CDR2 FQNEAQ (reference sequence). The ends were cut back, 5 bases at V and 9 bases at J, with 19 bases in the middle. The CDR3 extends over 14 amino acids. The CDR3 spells CASSPDGGLRSYTF. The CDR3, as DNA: TGTGCCAGCAGCCCAGATGGGGGGCTGAGGAGCTACACCTTC. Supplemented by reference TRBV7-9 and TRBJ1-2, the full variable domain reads DTGVSQNPRHKITKRGQNVTFRCDPISEHNRLYWYRQTLGQGPEFLTYFQNEAQLEKSRLLSDRFSAERPKGSFSTLEIQRTEQGDSAMYLCASSPDGGLRSYTFGSGTRLTVV.

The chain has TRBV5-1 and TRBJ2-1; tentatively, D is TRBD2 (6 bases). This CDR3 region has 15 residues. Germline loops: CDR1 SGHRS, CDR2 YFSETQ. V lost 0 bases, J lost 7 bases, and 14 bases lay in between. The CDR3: CASSLDWGLRNEQFF. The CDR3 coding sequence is TGCGCCAGCAGCTTGGACTGGGGACTTAGGAATGAGCAGTTCTTC.